This TCR beta chain was obtained from a study of post-analysis software for immune sequencing data. Study as a whole: Patients with relapsing-remitting, secondary progressive and progressive-relapsing multiple sclerosis courses were all represented.

Unique molecular identifiers featured in each of the TCR beta cDNA libraries. Each sample of roughly 0.95 to 10 million input T cells yielded 500,000 or so cDNA molecules, so each molecule approximated one T cell. TCRdb fed the PCR reads into MiXCR, producing one record per CDR3 protein. The sample yields over 700,000 distinct CDR3 sequences, approximately 30% seen once. About this clonotype: As yet, its antigen is unknown.

Study findings and constraints: Patients with multiple sclerosis recorded significantly lower normalized Chao1 diversity than controls, the study found. Strong co-clustering by F measure was evident for samples that had been prepared in the same batch.

The material sequenced was blood. This TCR came from a girl under 18 with multiple sclerosis.

The CDR3: CASIWDRKQETQYF. CDR3 bases: TGTGCCAGCATCTGGGACAGAAAGCAAGAGACCCAGTACTTC. The chain uses TRBV2 and TRBJ2-5, with 7 bases that match TRBD1. CDR1 and CDR2 from the germline V gene are SNHLY and FYNNEI. The CDR3 consists of 14 residues. J gave up 2 bases and V 7 bases, and 7 bases lay outside the gene matches.